One sample yielded the 8 T cell receptor beta chains listed below, sequenced in a study of cytomegalovirus exposure and HLA in healthy donors (dated by TCRdb to the late 2010s). The protocol used for the library was the immunoSEQ multiplex PCR assay. For the multiplex PCR, a mixture combining 60 forward primers for TCR Vbeta segments and 13 reverse primers for TCR Jbeta segments was used. TCRdb stores this immuneACCESS table with in-frame sequences only. Part of the clones is absent; in the studies checked, under half of the shortfall reflects unresolved V genes, and no reason is known for the rest. In all, the sample holds approximately 70,000 clones, and roughly 78% of those were seen once. Over 9.5% of the sample rests with the top ten. Material: PBMCs. These receptors originate from a man aged 35-49 years in good health and CMV-seronegative.

The chain has TRBV6-1 and TRBJ2-7; weak D call: TRBD2 (5 bases). V lost 5 bases and J lost 4, with 9 bases in between. The CDR3 length is 12 residues. Germline lookup yields CDR1 MNHNS and CDR2 SASEGT. The CDR3 protein is CASSPRGYEQYF. CDR3 sequence (DNA): TGTGCCAGCAGTCCCCGGGGTTACGAGCAGTACTTC.

The chain links TRBV10-3 to TRBJ2-1; the match to TRBD1 covers 10 bases. Germline trimming cut 6 bases from V and 9 bases from J; bases unmatched to any gene: 11. The CDR3 extends over 15 amino acids. Germline lookup yields CDR1 ENHRY and CDR2 SYGVKD. CDR3 nucleotides: TGTGCCATCAGAGAGGGGACAGGGGCCTTCGGTGAGCAGTTCTTC. Amino acid sequence: CAIREGTGAFGEQFF.

This chain uses TRBV19 with TRBJ2-3, with 7 bases identical to TRBD1. The germline CDR1 and CDR2 sequences are LNHDA and SQIVND (reference sequence). Trimming took 5 bases from V and 4 from J; bases not matched to a gene: 3. CDR3 size: 13 residues. DNA of the CDR3: TGTGCCAGTAGTGCTACAGGGGCAGATACGCAGTATTTT. Residues: CASSATGADTQYF.

J is TRBJ2-5 and V is TRBV7-9; 13 bases line up with TRBD2. The germline gives CDR1 SEHNR, CDR2 FQNEAQ (reference sequence). The CDR3 runs to 15 residues. J was trimmed by 2 bases and V by 4 bases; bases with no gene match: 1. The CDR3 sequence: CASSSGLAGQETQYF. CDR3 coding DNA: TGTGCCAGCAGCTCGGGACTAGCGGGGCAAGAGACCCAGTACTTC.

In its sample, this clone was seen once. The chain joins TRBV9 to TRBJ2-1; TRBD2 matches 8 bases. CDR1 SGDLS and CDR2 YYNGEE come from the germline V gene. The CDR3 has 15 amino acids. V shed 3 bases and J 3 bases; nucleotides not matched to a gene: 5. The DNA of the CDR3 is TGTGCCAGCAGCGGACGGGGGGGCGACTACAATGAGCAGTTCTTC. This translates into CASSGRGGDYNEQFF.

This rearrangement joins TRBV7-2 to TRBJ2-3; D perhaps matches TRBD1 (6 bases). The CDR3 length is 16 residues. From germline, CDR1 is SGHTA and CDR2 FQGNSA. Trimming cost V 5 bases and J 0 bases, with 15 bases left between them. The CDR3 sequence: CASSVQGSTSTDTQYF. The CDR3 region has the DNA TGTGCCAGCAGCGTCCAGGGGAGTACTAGCACAGATACGCAGTATTTT.

This clone was counted a few times. V usage is TRBV6-5 and J usage is TRBJ2-1; 8 bases map to TRBD2. CDR1 and CDR2 (germline): MNHEY, SVGAGI. V trimming: 5 bases; J trimming: 6 bases; junction bases outside the gene matches: 9. CDR3 size: 15 residues. DNA for the CDR3: TGTGCCAGCAGTGCAAGCGGGAGCGCTCTCAATGAGCAGTTCTTC. Amino acids: CASSASGSALNEQFF.

The chain recombines TRBV7-9 with TRBJ1-3; D perhaps matches TRBD1 (6 bases). The length of the CDR3 is 13 residues. Trimming took off 8 bases at V and 0 bases at J, with 8 bases between the two ends. The germline V gene has CDR1 SEHNR and CDR2 FQNEAQ (reference sequence). In DNA form, the CDR3 reads TGTGCCAGCGGGGGCAGCTCTGGAAACACCATATATTTT. Amino acids: CASGGSSGNTIYF.